This T cell receptor (beta chain) was identified during a study of memory CD4+ T cells and cytomegalovirus serostatus. Study-wide background: Healthy Belgian adult donors included nine or ten CMV-positive and 24 CMV-negative people.

Single viable CD3+CD4+CD8-CD45RO+ cells were sorted as the memory CD4+ T cells. Donors' CMV status reflects serum IgG against pp150, pp28, p38, p52. CDR3 length equals 20 residues. Germline CDR1 and CDR2: MDHEN and SYDVKM. Trimming took 5 bases from V and 0 from J, leaving 26 bases between them. Original processing notes: After removing out-of-frame reads, 2.3 million or so distinct TCRbeta sequences remained. Sequenced by immunoSEQ multiplex PCR; TCRdb stores in-frame clones only, minus some. Clone size and V and J calls were adopted from that table, with D and trimming inferred from the DNA. The data hold roughly 50,000 clones, with around 80% observed a single time.

The sequencing sample was made of memory CD4+ T cells from blood. The sequence derives from an adult in good health and CMV-seronegative. The chain joins TRBV28 to TRBJ2-4; the D gene is possibly TRBD1 (6 bases). CDR3 loop: CASSVFPRDTYELAKNIQYF. CDR3 nucleotides: TGTGCCAGCAGTGTCTTCCCCCGGGACACCTACGAACTAGCCAAAAACATTCAGTACTTC.